This T cell receptor (beta chain) was captured by sequencing in a study of T cell responses to AZD1222 COVID-19 vaccine (dated by TCRdb to 2020 to 2022). Study-wide context: AZD1222 recipients given second doses at about 4 weeks or at about 12 weeks were pooled, since spike-specific TCR depth and breadth were not found to differ between the two schedules. A total of under 250 trial participants underwent TCR sequencing, of whom more than 200 had received two doses of AZD1222 and some 26 had received two doses of the MenACWY control vaccine. Trial participants were enrolled by age into 18-55, 56-69 and 70-plus year subgroups, with roughly 150, 30 and 60 TCR-sequenced participants respectively. The full study reports these points: Because no samples from the day 14 peak response were available, repertoires could be characterized only after the peak T cell response. After two AZD1222 doses, both the breadth and the depth of spike-specific TCRs were significantly higher than at day 0 and than in MenACWY recipients. Participants were mostly white British, with more females than males. The authors suggested clonal diversity may have been underestimated. The 56-69-year group was small, and its depth increase did not reach significance, likely because of low power. Conclusions about previously exposed vaccinees are limited, since just six AZD1222 recipients were seropositive for SARS-CoV-2 at baseline. Reportedly, almost half of the unique spike-specific TCRs recognized epitopes lying outside the regions that are mutated in the B.1.351 and B.1.1.7 variants. The vaccine-associated CD4 TCRs covered the entire spike protein, and the dominant responses fell in regions 160-218 and 743-854.

Reading from cysteine to phenylalanine, the CDR3 counts 16 amino acids. The retained sequence is limited to the CDR3, 48 bases, with the frame set at the first base. The junction shows trimming of 1 base on V and 6 bases on J, plus 15 bases between the germline ends. Looking up the germline V gene (reference sequence) yields CDR1 LGHDT and CDR2 YNNKEL. Remarks on this clone: Its specific antigen is unknown. Base-call qualities are not available, and no considerably larger clone is one nucleotide away.

The CDR3 regions of human TCRbeta chains were analyzed by immunosequencing. The authors' analysis ran thus. Repertoire TCRs were checked for matches against a reference library of SARS-CoV-2-specific TCRs that had been generated using the MIRA antigen-specificity platform. Breadth was defined as the fraction of unique TCRs that were SARS-CoV-2-associated, and depth was defined as the fraction of total T cells that were SARS-CoV-2-associated. Each spike-specific TCR was assigned to its reactive spike region and to a CD4 or CD8 class using the MIRA data. Log10-transformed breadth and depth values were compared by one-way ANOVA with Sidak's multiple comparisons tests. The immuneACCESS repertoire file appears here via TCRdb, limited to in-frame rearrangements. These files lack a portion of the clones; in checked studies, under half of the deficit traces to unresolved V genes, and the cause of the others is not known. D and trimming come from the DNA, and the V and J calls and clone size come from that table. The sample data list tens of thousands of clones, and around 86% of these were observed just once. The top ten constitute roughly 17% of the sample.

The time point label on this specimen signifies: baseline before first vaccination. Samples from vaccinated people were obtained from the UK trials COV001 and COV002, which included a single-blind randomized controlled phase 2/3 trial of AZD1222 (ChAdOx1 nCoV-19) in healthy adults. Trial participant PBMC samples were collected at day 0 and day 28 after the second dose for TCRbeta chain sequencing. This clonotype was obtained from an adult in good health. The sequencing here drew on peripheral blood, taken on day 0 of AZD1222 vaccination. The chain links TRBV3-1 (or the pseudogene TRBV3-2) with TRBJ1-4; there is no confident call for the D gene. Here is the DNA: TGTGCCAGCAGCCAAGGTTCCGGGTTTGGGGATGAAAAACTGTTTTTT. Translated, it reads CASSQGSGFGDEKLFF.